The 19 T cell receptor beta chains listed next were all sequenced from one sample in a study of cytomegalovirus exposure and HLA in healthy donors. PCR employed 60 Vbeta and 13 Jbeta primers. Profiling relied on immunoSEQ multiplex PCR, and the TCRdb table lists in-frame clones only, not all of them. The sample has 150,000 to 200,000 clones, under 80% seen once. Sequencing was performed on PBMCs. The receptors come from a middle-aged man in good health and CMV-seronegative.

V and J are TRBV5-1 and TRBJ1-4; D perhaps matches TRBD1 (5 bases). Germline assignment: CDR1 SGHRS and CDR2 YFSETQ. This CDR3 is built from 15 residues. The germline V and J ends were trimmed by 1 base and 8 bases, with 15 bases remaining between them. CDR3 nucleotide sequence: TGCGCCAGCAGCTTGACAGGTGGGCCCGGGGAAAAACTGTTTTTT. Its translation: CASSLTGGPGEKLFF.

The CDR3 loop reads CASRATGSNQPQHF. The DNA for the CDR3 is TGTGCCAGCAGGGCAACAGGGAGCAATCAGCCCCAGCATTTT. The chain has TRBV6-5 and TRBJ1-5; D may be TRBD1 (6 bases). The CDR3 has 14 amino acids. Per the germline V gene, CDR1 is MNHEY and CDR2 is SVGAGI. Trimming removed 6 bases at V and 1 base at J, with 10 bases between.

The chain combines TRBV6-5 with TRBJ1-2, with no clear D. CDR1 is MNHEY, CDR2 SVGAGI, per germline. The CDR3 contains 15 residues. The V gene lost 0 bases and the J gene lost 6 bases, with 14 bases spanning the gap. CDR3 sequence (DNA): TGTGCCAGCAGTTACTCGACACAAACCGGGGATGGCTACACCTTC. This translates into CASSYSTQTGDGYTF.

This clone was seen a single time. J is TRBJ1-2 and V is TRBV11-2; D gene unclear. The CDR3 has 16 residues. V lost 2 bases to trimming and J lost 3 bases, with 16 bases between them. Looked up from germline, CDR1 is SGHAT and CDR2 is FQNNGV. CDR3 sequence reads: CASSLRPGGIDYGYTF. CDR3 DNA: TGTGCCAGCAGCTTAAGGCCGGGAGGGATTGACTATGGCTACACCTTC.

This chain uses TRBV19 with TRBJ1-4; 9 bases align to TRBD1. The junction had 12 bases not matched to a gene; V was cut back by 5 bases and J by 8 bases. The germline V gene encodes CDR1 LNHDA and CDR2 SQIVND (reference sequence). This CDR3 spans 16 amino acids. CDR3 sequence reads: CASSSRTGGWREKLFF. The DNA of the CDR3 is TGTGCCAGTAGTTCGAGAACAGGGGGCTGGCGAGAAAAACTGTTTTTT.

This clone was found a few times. The DNA of the CDR3 is TGTGCCAGCGGGTCCCGGGGCTCTGGAAACACCATATATTTT. Its protein product is CASGSRGSGNTIYF. The rearrangement uses TRBV6-1 and TRBJ1-3, with no clear D. Trimming took 8 bases from V and 0 from J, leaving 11 bases between them. Germline CDR1 and CDR2: MNHNS and SASEGT. The CDR3 contains 14 residues.

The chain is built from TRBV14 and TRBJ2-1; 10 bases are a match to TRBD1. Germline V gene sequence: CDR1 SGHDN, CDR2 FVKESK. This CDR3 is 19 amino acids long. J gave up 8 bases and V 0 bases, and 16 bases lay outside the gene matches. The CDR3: CASSQDSFWRDRGVDEQFF. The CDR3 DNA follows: TGTGCCAGCAGCCAAGATTCCTTTTGGAGGGACAGGGGAGTCGATGAGCAGTTCTTC. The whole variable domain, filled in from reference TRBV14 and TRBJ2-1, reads EAGVTQFPSHSVIEKGQTVTLRCDPISGHDNLYWYRRVMGKEIKFLLHFVKESKQDESGMPNNRFLAERTGGTYSTLKVQPAELEDSGVYFCASSQDSFWRDRGVDEQFFGPGTRLTVL.

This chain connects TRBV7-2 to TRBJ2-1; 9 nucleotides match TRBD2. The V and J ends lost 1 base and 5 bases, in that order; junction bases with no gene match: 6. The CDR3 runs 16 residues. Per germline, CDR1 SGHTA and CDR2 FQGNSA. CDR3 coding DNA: TGTGCCAGCAGCTTAGGGGTTAGCGGGGGTAACAATGAGCAGTTCTTC. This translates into CASSLGVSGGNNEQFF.

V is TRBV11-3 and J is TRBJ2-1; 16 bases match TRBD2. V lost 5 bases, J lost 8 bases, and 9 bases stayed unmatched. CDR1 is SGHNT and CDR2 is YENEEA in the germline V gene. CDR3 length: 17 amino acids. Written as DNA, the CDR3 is TGTGCCAGCAGCCAAGGGACTAGCGGGAGGGCCGAGGATGAGCAGTTCTTC. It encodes CASSQGTSGRAEDEQFF. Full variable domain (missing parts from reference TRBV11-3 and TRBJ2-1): EAGVVQSPRYKIIEKKQPVAFWCNPISGHNTLYWYLQNLGQGPELLIRYENEEAVDDSQLPKDRFSAERLKGVDSTLKIQPAELGDSAVYLCASSQGTSGRAEDEQFFGPGTRLTVL.

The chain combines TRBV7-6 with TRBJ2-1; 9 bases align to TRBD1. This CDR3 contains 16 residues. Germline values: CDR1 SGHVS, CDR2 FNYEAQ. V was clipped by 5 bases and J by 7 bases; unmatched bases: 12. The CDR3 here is CASSPDPGTGWNEQFF. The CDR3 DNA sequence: TGTGCCAGCAGCCCAGACCCCGGGACAGGGTGGAATGAGCAGTTCTTC.

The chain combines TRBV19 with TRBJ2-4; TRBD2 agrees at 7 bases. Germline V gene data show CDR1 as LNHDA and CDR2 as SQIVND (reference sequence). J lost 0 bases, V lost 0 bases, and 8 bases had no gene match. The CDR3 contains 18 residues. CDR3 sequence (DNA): TGTGCCAGTAGTATAGATTTAGAGGGGAGGGCAGCCAAAAACATTCAGTACTTC. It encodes CASSIDLEGRAAKNIQYF.

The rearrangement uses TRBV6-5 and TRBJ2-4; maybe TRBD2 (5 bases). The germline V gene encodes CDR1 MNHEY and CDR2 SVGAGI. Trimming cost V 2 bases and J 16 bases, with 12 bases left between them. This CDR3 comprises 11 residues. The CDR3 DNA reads TGTGCCAGCAGTTACATCGGGGTTGACTACTTC. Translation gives CASSYIGVDYF.

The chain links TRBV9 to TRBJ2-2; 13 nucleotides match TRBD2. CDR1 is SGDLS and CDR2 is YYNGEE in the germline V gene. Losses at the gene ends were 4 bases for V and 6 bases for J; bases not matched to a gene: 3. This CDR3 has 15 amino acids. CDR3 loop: CASSLGTSGAGELFF. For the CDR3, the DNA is TGTGCCAGCAGCCTCGGGACTAGCGGGGCCGGGGAGCTGTTTTTT. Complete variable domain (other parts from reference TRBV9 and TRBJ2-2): DSGVTQTPKHLITATGQRVTLRCSPRSGDLSVYWYQQSLDQGLQFLIQYYNGEERAKGNILERFSAQQFPDLHSELNLSSLELGDSALYFCASSLGTSGAGELFFGEGSRLTVL.

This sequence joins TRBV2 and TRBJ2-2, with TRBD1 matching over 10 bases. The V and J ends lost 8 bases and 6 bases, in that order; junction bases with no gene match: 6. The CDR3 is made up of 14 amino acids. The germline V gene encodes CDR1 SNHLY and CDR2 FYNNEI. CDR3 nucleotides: TGTGCCAGCGGACGACAGGGGGCTTCCGGGGAGCTGTTTTTT. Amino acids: CASGRQGASGELFF.

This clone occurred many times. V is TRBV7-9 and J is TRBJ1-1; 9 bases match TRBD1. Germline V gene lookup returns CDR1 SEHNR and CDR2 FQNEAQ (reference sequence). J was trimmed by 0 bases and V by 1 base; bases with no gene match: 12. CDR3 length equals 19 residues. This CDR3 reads CASSLGGTGYRPMNTEAFF. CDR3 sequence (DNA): TGTGCCAGCAGCTTAGGTGGGACAGGGTATAGGCCTATGAACACTGAAGCTTTCTTT.

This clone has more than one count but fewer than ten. The CDR3 DNA follows: TGCACCAGCAGCCAAGATTGCGGGGGGTACTCCTACAATGAGCAGTTCTTC. Translation gives CTSSQDCGGYSYNEQFF. The chain has TRBV1 and TRBJ2-1; TRBD2 is the table's D call and was not checked against the DNA. TRBV1 is an annotated pseudogene. The CDR3 is 17 amino acids.

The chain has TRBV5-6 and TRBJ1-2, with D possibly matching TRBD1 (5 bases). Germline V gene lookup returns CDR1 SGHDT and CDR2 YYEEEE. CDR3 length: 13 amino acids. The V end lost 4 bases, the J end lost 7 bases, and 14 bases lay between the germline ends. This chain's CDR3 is CASSDPARVGYTF. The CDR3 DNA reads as TGTGCCAGCAGCGACCCCGCCAGGGTTGGCTACACCTTC. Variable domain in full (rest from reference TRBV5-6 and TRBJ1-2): DAGVTQSPTHLIKTRGQQVTLRCSPKSGHDTVSWYQQALGQGPQFIFQYYEEEERQRGNFPDRFSGHQFPNYSSELNVNALLLGDSALYLCASSDPARVGYTFGSGTRLTVV.

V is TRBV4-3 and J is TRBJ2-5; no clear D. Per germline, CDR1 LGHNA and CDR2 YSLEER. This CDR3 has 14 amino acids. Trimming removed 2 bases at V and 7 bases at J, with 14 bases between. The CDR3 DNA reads TGCGCCAGCAGCCAAAACCGCGGAGATTCGACCCAGTACTTC. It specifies CASSQNRGDSTQYF.

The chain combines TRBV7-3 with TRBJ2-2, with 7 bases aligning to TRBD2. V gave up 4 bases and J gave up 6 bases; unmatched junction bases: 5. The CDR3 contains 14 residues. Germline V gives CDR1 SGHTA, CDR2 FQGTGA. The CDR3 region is CASSYSSGAGELFF. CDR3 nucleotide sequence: TGTGCCAGCAGCTATTCTAGCGGTGCCGGGGAGCTGTTTTTT.